Listed here are 16 T cell receptor beta chains from one sample, sequenced in a study of cytomegalovirus exposure and HLA in healthy donors. Vbeta (60) and Jbeta (13) primers were used in the PCR. The data were produced by immunoSEQ multiplex PCR, yet TCRdb's version contains in-frame clones alone and is incomplete. The sample lists about 150,000 clones; just under 75% were seen once. Material for sequencing was PBMCs. These receptors originate from a woman in her late teens or twenties in good health and CMV-seronegative.

For this clone: Other DNA sequences from this sample encode an identical CDR3 as well. The rearrangement joins TRBV6-6 to TRBJ1-1; D is ambiguous. The length of the CDR3 is 13 residues. Trimming left V 5 bases short and J 1 base short, with 8 bases between. Germline CDR1 is MNHNY and CDR2 is SVGAGI (reference sequence). This CDR3 is CASSLTGNTEAFF. The CDR3 nucleotides read TGTGCCAGCAGTCTTACTGGGAACACTGAAGCTTTCTTT.

This chain connects TRBV7-9 to TRBJ1-6, with D possibly being TRBD1 (6 bases). The germline V gene encodes CDR1 SEHNR and CDR2 FQNEAQ (reference sequence). This CDR3 spans 18 amino acids. V dropped 5 bases and J dropped 3 bases, with 20 bases sitting between them. CDR3 region: CASSPTAGAGIYNSPLHF. In DNA form, the CDR3 reads TGTGCCAGCAGCCCCACGGCGGGGGCAGGGATCTATAATTCACCCCTCCACTTT. The full variable domain, its missing parts supplied by reference TRBV7-9 and TRBJ1-6, is DTGVSQNPRHKITKRGQNVTFRCDPISEHNRLYWYRQTLGQGPEFLTYFQNEAQLEKSRLLSDRFSAERPKGSFSTLEIQRTEQGDSAMYLCASSPTAGAGIYNSPLHFGNGTRLTVT.

This clone occurred a few times. This chain uses TRBV19 with TRBJ1-5; D call uncertain. Between the trimmed V and J ends, which lost 8 bases and 5 bases, there was a span of 16 bases. The CDR3 is 14 amino acids. Germline V gene sequence: CDR1 LNHDA, CDR2 SQIVND (reference sequence). The CDR3 sequence: CASRAGSSDQPQHF. CDR3 sequence (DNA): TGTGCCAGTCGGGCCGGGAGTTCGGATCAGCCCCAGCATTTT.

V usage is TRBV15 and J usage is TRBJ2-7; D possibly corresponds to TRBD2 (6 bases). The germline V gene encodes CDR1 LNHNV and CDR2 YYDKDF (reference sequence). The V gene lost 5 bases and the J gene lost 7 bases, with 12 bases spanning the gap. The CDR3 runs 12 residues. The CDR3 DNA follows: TGTGCCACCAGCGAGACTGGGAGGGAGCAGTACTTC. This codes for CATSETGREQYF.

The V call is TRBV6-1, the J call TRBJ2-1, with D perhaps matching TRBD1 (6 bases). The CDR3 extends over 9 amino acids. The germline V gene has CDR1 MNHNS and CDR2 SASEGT. V lost 11 bases, J lost 8 bases, and 7 bases lay in between. CDR3 DNA: TGTGCCTCAGGGGATGAGCAGTTCTTC. Protein product: CASGDEQFF.

This clone was seen more than once but under ten times. The CDR3 coding sequence is TGTGCCAGCAGCAGTGGACTAGCGGGAAGCCCCTCCTACAATGAGCAGTTCTTC. Translating it yields CASSSGLAGSPSYNEQFF. This chain connects TRBV5-4 to TRBJ2-1; 12 nucleotides agree with TRBD2. The CDR3 has 18 amino acids. Per germline, CDR1 SGHNT and CDR2 YYREEE (reference sequence). Germline trimming cut 4 bases from V and 0 bases from J; bases unmatched to any gene: 8.

The chain joins TRBV2 to TRBJ2-5; 10 bases fit TRBD1. This CDR3 spans 15 amino acids. CDR1 is SNHLY, CDR2 FYNNEI, per germline. J was trimmed by 5 bases and V by 6 bases; bases with no gene match: 9. CDR3: CASRYTGTGVETQYF. DNA of the CDR3: TGTGCCAGCAGATATACCGGGACAGGGGTCGAGACCCAGTACTTC.

On this clone: The conserved phenylalanine or tryptophan normally closing the CDR3 is absent here, so this likely arose from a read error. The limits of the CDR3 on the DNA are not certain, so only TCRdb's listed CDR3 is given. CDR3 loop: CASSVSPGL. The chain is built from TRBV9 and TRBJ2-7; the table's TRBD1 call for D was not verified on the DNA. The CDR3 spans 9 residues, counting both ends. In germline, CDR1 is SGDLS, CDR2 YYNGEE.

The chain carries TRBV5-4 and TRBJ2-5, with 11 bases matching TRBD2. CDR3 size: 17 residues. V lost 5 bases to trimming and J lost 0 bases; unmatched junction nucleotides: 9. CDR1 and CDR2 from the germline V gene are SGHNT and YYREEE (reference sequence). CDR3 bases: TGTGCCAGCAGAGAGAGTAGGACTAGCGGGTACCAAGAGACCCAGTACTTC. It specifies CASRESRTSGYQETQYF.

The V gene is TRBV12-5, the J gene TRBJ2-1; a possible D gene is TRBD1 (5 bases). CDR3 length equals 18 residues. The V gene's germline CDR1 is LGHNT and CDR2 FRNRAP. Trimming pared 5 bases from V and 0 bases from J, leaving 20 bases between. The CDR3 coding sequence is TGTGCTAGTGGTCCCCCCATGGGGCAGTCAAGCTCCTACAATGAGCAGTTCTTC. Protein: CASGPPMGQSSSYNEQFF.

The chain couples TRBV7-9 to TRBJ2-2; TRBD1 is a possible D gene (6 bases). Trimming stripped 1 base from V and 7 bases from J, with 13 bases between. In germline, CDR1 is SEHNR, CDR2 FQNEAQ (reference sequence). The CDR3 loop spans 15 amino acids. This chain's CDR3 is CASSLGVQGNGELFF. DNA for the CDR3: TGTGCCAGCAGCTTAGGGGTACAGGGCAACGGGGAGCTGTTTTTT.

The V gene is TRBV5-4, the J gene TRBJ2-7; tentative D call: TRBD1 (6 bases). The CDR3 totals 13 residues. V lost 3 bases to trimming and J lost 5 bases, with 12 bases between them. Germline V gene lookup returns CDR1 SGHNT and CDR2 YYREEE (reference sequence). CDR3 region: CASSYTGYNEQYF. The CDR3 DNA follows: TGTGCCAGCAGCTATACAGGGTACAACGAGCAGTACTTC.

This chain uses TRBV4-3 with TRBJ1-3; TRBD1 aligns across 9 bases. The CDR3 covers 15 residues. J was trimmed by 7 bases and V by 4 bases; bases with no gene match: 8. Germline V CDR1 and CDR2: LGHNA, YSLEER. The CDR3 here is CASSPSRGTGNTIYF. In DNA form, the CDR3 reads TGCGCCAGCAGCCCTTCTCGCGGGACAGGGAACACCATATATTTT.

The chain employs TRBV10-3 and TRBJ1-2, with 9 nucleotides matching TRBD1. The J segment lost 5 bases and the V segment lost 3 bases, leaving 10 bases of the junction unmatched. CDR3 length: 16 amino acids. In germline, CDR1 is ENHRY, CDR2 SYGVKD. CDR3 protein: CAISDPPGQGDYGYTF. The CDR3 DNA reads TGTGCCATCAGTGACCCTCCGGGACAGGGAGATTATGGCTACACCTTC.

The chain links TRBV25-1 to TRBJ2-2; 10 bases match TRBD2. After removal of 2 bases from V and 3 bases from J, the junction contained 0 bases not matched to a gene. CDR1 and CDR2 (germline): MGHDK, SYGVNS. The CDR3 extends over 15 amino acids. The CDR3, as DNA: TGTGCCAGCAGTGAAGGACTAGCGGACACCGGGGAGCTGTTTTTT. Protein product: CASSEGLADTGELFF.

The chain employs TRBV29-1 and TRBJ2-1; 8 bases line up with TRBD1. J gave up 0 bases and V 7 bases, and 5 bases lay outside the gene matches. The V gene's germline CDR1 is SQVTM and CDR2 ANQGSEA. This CDR3 spans 14 amino acids. The CDR3 region is CSAPGQGSYNEQFF. The CDR3, as DNA: TGCAGCGCCCCCGGACAGGGCTCCTACAATGAGCAGTTCTTC.